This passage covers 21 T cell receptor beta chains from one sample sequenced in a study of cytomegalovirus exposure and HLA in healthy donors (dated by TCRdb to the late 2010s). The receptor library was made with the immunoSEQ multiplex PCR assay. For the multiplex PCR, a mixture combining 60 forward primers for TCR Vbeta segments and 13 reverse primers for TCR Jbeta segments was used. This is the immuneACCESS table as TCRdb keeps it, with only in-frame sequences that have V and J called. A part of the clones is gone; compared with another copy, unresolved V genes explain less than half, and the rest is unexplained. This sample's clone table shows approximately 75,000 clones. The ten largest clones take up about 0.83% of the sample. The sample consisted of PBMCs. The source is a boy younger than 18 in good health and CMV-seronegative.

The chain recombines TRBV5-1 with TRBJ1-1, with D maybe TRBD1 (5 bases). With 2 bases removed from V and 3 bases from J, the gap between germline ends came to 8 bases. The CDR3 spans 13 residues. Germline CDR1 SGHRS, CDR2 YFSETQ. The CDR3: CASSLGRDTEAFF. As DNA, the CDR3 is TGCGCCAGCAGCTTAGGCAGGGACACTGAAGCTTTCTTT. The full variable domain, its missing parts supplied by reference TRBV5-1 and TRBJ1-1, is KAGVTQTPRYLIKTRGQQVTLSCSPISGHRSVSWYQQTPGQGLQFLFEYFSETQRNKGNFPGRFSGRQFSNSRSEMNVSTLELGDSALYLCASSLGRDTEAFFGQGTRLTVV.

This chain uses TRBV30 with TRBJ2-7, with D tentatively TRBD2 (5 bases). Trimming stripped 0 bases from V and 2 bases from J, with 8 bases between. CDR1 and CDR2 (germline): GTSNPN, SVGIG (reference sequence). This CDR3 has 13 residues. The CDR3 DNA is TGTGCCTGGAGTGTAGCGGCTGCCTACGAGCAGTACTTC. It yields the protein CAWSVAAAYEQYF.

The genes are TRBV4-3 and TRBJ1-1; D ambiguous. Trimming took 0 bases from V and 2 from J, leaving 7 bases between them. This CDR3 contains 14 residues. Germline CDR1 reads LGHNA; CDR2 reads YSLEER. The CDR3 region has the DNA TGCGCCAGCAGCCAAGAACTCCCTAACACTGAAGCTTTCTTT. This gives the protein CASSQELPNTEAFF.

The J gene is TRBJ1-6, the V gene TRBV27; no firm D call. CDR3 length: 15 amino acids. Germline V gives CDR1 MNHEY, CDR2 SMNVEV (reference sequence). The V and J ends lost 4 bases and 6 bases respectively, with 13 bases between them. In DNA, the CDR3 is TGTGCCAGCAGTTCGAGGGCCTCGGGTAATTCACCCCTCCACTTT. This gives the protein CASSSRASGNSPLHF.

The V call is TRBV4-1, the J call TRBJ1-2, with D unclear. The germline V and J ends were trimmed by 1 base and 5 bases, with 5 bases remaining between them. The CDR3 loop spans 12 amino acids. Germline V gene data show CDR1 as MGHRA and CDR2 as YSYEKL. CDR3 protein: CASSQVDYGYTF. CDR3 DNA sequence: TGCGCCAGCAGCCAAGTAGATTATGGCTACACCTTC.

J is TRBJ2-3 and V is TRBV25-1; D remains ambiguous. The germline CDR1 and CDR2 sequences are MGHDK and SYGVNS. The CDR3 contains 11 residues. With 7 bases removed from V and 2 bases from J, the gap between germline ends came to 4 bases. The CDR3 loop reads CASKLTDTQYF. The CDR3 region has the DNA TGTGCCAGCAAACTCACAGATACGCAGTATTTT.

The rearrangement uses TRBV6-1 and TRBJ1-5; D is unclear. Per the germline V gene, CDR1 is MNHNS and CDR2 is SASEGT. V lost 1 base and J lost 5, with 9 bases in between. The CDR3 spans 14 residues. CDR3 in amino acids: CASSEGFTDQPQHF. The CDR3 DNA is TGTGCCAGCAGTGAAGGCTTTACGGATCAGCCCCAGCATTTT.

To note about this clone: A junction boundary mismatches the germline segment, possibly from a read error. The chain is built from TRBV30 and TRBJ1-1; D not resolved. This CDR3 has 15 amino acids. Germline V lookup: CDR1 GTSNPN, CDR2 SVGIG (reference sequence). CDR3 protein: CAWAKERISNTEDFF. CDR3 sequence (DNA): TGTGCCTGGGCGAAAGAGCGTATTTCGAACACTGAAGATTTCTTT.

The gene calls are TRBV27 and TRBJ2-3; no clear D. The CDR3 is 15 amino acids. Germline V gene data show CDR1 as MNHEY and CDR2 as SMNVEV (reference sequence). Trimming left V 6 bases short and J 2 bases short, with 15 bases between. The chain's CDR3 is CASRPLNQLTDTQYF. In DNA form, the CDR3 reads TGTGCCAGCAGGCCCCTAAACCAACTCACAGATACGCAGTATTTT.

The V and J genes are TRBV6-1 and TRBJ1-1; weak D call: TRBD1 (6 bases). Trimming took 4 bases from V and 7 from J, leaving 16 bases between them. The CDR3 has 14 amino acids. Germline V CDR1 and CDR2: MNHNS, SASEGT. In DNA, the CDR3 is TGTGCCAGCAGTGTTCCCGGGACAACTTATGAAGCTTTCTTT. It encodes CASSVPGTTYEAFF.

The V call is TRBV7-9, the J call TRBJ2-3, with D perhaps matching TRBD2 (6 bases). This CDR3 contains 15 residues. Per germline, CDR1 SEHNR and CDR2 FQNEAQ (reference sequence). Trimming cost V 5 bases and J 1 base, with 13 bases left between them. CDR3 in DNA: TGTGCCAGCAGCCCCCTGGGGGGTGGCACAGATACGCAGTATTTT. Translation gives CASSPLGGGTDTQYF.

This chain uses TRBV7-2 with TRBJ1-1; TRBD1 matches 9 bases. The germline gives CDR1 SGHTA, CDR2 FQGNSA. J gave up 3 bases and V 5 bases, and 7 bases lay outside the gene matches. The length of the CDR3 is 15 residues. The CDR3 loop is CASSPHRGRDTEAFF. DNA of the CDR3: TGTGCCAGCAGCCCCCACAGGGGGCGCGACACTGAAGCTTTCTTT.

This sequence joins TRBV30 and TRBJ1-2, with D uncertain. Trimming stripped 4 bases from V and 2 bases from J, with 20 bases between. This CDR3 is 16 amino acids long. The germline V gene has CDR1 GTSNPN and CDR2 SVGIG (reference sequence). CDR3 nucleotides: TGTGCCTGGAAGTCCCTTGGCGGCAAGAGCAACTATGGCTACACCTTC. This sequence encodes CAWKSLGGKSNYGYTF.

As DNA, the CDR3 is TGTGCCAGCAGTGCCGGAGCATTCCGGTCCTATAATTCACCCCTCCACTTT. Residues: CASSAGAFRSYNSPLHF. The rearrangement links TRBV6-1 to TRBJ1-6, with unresolved D. Trimming left V 4 bases short and J 1 base short, with 14 bases between. Germline V CDR1 and CDR2: MNHNS, SASEGT. This CDR3 comprises 17 residues.

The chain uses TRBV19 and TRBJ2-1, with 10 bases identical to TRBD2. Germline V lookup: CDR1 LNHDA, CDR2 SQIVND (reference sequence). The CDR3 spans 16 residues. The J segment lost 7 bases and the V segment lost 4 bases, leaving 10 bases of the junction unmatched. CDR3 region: CASSTLAGEVGNEQFF. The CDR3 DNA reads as TGTGCCAGTAGTACCCTAGCGGGAGAAGTGGGGAATGAGCAGTTCTTC.

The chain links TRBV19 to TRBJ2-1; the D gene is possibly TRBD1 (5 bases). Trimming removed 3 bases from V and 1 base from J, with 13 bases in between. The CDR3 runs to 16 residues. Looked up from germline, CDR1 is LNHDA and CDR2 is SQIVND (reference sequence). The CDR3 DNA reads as TGTGCCAGTAGTATGCAGGGCGTAAGATCCTACAATGAGCAGTTCTTC. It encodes CASSMQGVRSYNEQFF.

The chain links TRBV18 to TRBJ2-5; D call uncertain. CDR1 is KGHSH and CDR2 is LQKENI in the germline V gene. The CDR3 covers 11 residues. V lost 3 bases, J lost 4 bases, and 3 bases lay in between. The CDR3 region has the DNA TGTGCCAGCTCACCCGGAGAGACCCAGTACTTC. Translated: CASSPGETQYF.

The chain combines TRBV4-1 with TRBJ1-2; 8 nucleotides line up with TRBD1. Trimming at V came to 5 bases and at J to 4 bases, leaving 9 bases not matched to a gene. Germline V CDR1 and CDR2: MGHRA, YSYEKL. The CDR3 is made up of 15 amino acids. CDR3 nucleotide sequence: TGCGCCAGCAGCTCACCGGGACAGGAACCCTATGGCTACACCTTC. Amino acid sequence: CASSSPGQEPYGYTF.

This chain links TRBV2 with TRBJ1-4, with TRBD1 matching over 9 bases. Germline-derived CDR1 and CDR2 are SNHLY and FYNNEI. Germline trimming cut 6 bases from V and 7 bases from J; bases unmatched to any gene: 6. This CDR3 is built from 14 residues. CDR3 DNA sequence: TGTGCCAGCAGCGCGGGACAGGGAAGTGAAAAACTGTTTTTT. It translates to CASSAGQGSEKLFF.

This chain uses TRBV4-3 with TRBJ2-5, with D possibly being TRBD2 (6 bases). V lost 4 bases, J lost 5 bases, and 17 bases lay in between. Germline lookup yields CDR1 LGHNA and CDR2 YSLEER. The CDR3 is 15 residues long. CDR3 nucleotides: TGCGCCAGCAGCCGCTCTAATCGGGGAGGTGAGACCCAGTACTTC. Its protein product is CASSRSNRGGETQYF.

Here the CDR3 DNA reads TGTGCCAGCAGTGCGGAGGGAGCAGTCCACACCGGGGAGCTGTTTTTT. Encoded protein: CASSAEGAVHTGELFF. The rearrangement uses TRBV6-1 and TRBJ2-2; D perhaps matches TRBD2 (6 bases). Germline V CDR1 and CDR2: MNHNS, SASEGT. The V and J ends lost 4 bases and 3 bases respectively, with 15 bases between them. CDR3 length: 16 residues.